These T cell receptor beta chains were read from a single sample in a study of cytomegalovirus exposure and HLA in healthy donors. Libraries were prepared by immunoSEQ multiplex PCR; TCRdb keeps only in-frame clonotypes and omits some of them. The sample holds over 80,000 clones; roughly four fifths are singletons and the top ten take approximately 5.4%. Sequences were obtained from PBMCs. The source of these receptors is a man aged 35-49 years in good health and CMV-seropositive. Each CDR3 is given with its conserved first and last residue. The order of the fields is V gene, J gene, clone size, CDR3 length, D gene, CDR3 protein, CDR3 DNA. D genes are given only for firm matches. Clone size is not always given. Where it is, it says once, few, many or a class for expanded clones.

v_gene: TRBV7-9; j_gene: TRBJ2-2; abundance: -; len: 14; d_gene: -; CDR3aa: CSSSLPSNTGELFF; CDR3nt: TGTTCCAGCAGCTTACCCTCGAACACCGGGGAGCTGTTTTTT
v_gene: TRBV5-4; j_gene: TRBJ1-1; abundance: few; len: 14; d_gene: TRBD1; CDR3aa: CASSLGDRRTEAFF; CDR3nt: TGTGCCAGCAGCTTGGGGGACAGGAGGACTGAAGCTTTCTTT
v_gene: TRBV7-8; j_gene: TRBJ2-7; abundance: -; len: 12; d_gene: -; CDR3aa: CASSSRGYEQYF; CDR3nt: TGTGCCAGCAGTTCCAGGGGCTACGAGCAGTACTTC
v_gene: TRBV2; j_gene: TRBJ2-1; abundance: -; len: 15; d_gene: TRBD2; CDR3aa: CASSEGLAGVNEQFF; CDR3nt: TGTGCCAGCAGTGAAGGGCTAGCGGGAGTGAATGAGCAGTTCTTC
v_gene: TRBV6-6; j_gene: TRBJ1-5; abundance: -; len: 14; d_gene: -; CDR3aa: CASSYRDTNQPQHF; CDR3nt: TGTGCCAGCAGTTATCGGGACACCAATCAGCCCCAGCATTTT
v_gene: TRBV28; j_gene: TRBJ1-2; abundance: -; len: 14; d_gene: TRBD1; CDR3aa: CASSLLQGAGGYTF; CDR3nt: TGTGCCAGCAGTTTATTACAGGGGGCGGGTGGCTACACCTTC
v_gene: TRBV5-4; j_gene: TRBJ1-1; abundance: -; len: 15; d_gene: -; CDR3aa: CASSFLEGDFTEAFF; CDR3nt: TGTGCCAGCAGCTTCCTTGAGGGTGACTTCACTGAAGCTTTCTTT
v_gene: TRBV5-1; j_gene: TRBJ2-5; abundance: once; len: 13; d_gene: -; CDR3aa: CASSLGQRETQYF; CDR3nt: TGCGCCAGCAGCTTGGGACAGAGGGAGACCCAGTACTTC
v_gene: TRBV9; j_gene: TRBJ2-5; abundance: few; len: 14; d_gene: -; CDR3aa: CASSAGQLQETQYF; CDR3nt: TGTGCCAGCAGCGCAGGACAGCTCCAAGAGACCCAGTACTTC
v_gene: TRBV18; j_gene: TRBJ1-1; abundance: -; len: 14; d_gene: -; CDR3aa: CASSPIQMNTEAFF; CDR3nt: TGTGCCAGCTCACCAATACAGATGAACACTGAAGCTTTCTTT
v_gene: TRBV30; j_gene: TRBJ1-2; abundance: -; len: 12; d_gene: TRBD1; CDR3aa: CAWTTGNYGYTF; CDR3nt: TGTGCCTGGACGACAGGGAACTATGGCTACACCTTC
v_gene: TRBV5-1; j_gene: TRBJ2-1; abundance: -; len: 15; d_gene: TRBD2; CDR3aa: CASSLSAGGPHEQFF; CDR3nt: TGCGCCAGCAGCTTAAGTGCGGGAGGGCCCCATGAGCAGTTCTTC
v_gene: TRBV27; j_gene: TRBJ2-7; abundance: -; len: 13; d_gene: -; CDR3aa: CASSYIPPYEQYF; CDR3nt: TGTGCCAGCAGTTACATACCTCCCTACGAGCAGTACTTC
v_gene: TRBV7-3; j_gene: TRBJ2-2; abundance: few; len: 16; d_gene: -; CDR3aa: CASSLVATGLRGELFF; CDR3nt: TGTGCCAGCAGCTTAGTAGCGACAGGCCTTAGAGGGGAGCTGTTTTTT
v_gene: TRBV5-1; j_gene: TRBJ2-1; abundance: -; len: 14; d_gene: TRBD2; CDR3aa: CASSGGLADNEQFF; CDR3nt: TGCGCCAGCAGCGGTGGACTAGCGGACAATGAGCAGTTCTTC
v_gene: TRBV18; j_gene: TRBJ1-6; abundance: -; len: 16; d_gene: -; CDR3aa: CASSPGGSSYNSPLHF; CDR3nt: TGTGCCAGCTCACCAGGGGGGAGCTCCTATAATTCACCCCTCCACTTT
v_gene: TRBV6-5; j_gene: TRBJ1-1; abundance: -; len: 11; d_gene: TRBD1; CDR3aa: CASSSTGKAFF; CDR3nt: TGTGCCAGCAGTTCGACAGGGAAAGCTTTCTTT
v_gene: TRBV7-6; j_gene: TRBJ2-1; abundance: -; len: 18; d_gene: TRBD2; CDR3aa: CASRTTSGRVRGGNEQFF; CDR3nt: TGTGCCAGCAGGACTACTAGCGGGAGGGTCCGTGGGGGCAATGAGCAGTTCTTC
v_gene: TRBV10-1; j_gene: TRBJ2-1; abundance: once; len: 14; d_gene: -; CDR3aa: CASSDSIGRDEQFF; CDR3nt: TGCGCCAGCAGTGATTCGATTGGGCGCGATGAGCAGTTCTTC
v_gene: TRBV9; j_gene: TRBJ1-6; abundance: -; len: 17; d_gene: TRBD1; CDR3aa: CASSADRESSYNSPLHF; CDR3nt: TGTGCCAGCAGCGCGGACAGGGAGAGCTCCTATAATTCACCCCTCCACTTT
v_gene: TRBV6-6; j_gene: TRBJ2-2; abundance: -; len: 14; d_gene: TRBD2; CDR3aa: CASSPGLASGELFF; CDR3nt: TGTGCCAGCAGCCCGGGACTAGCTTCCGGGGAGCTGTTTTTT
v_gene: TRBV5-1; j_gene: TRBJ2-5; abundance: once; len: 13; d_gene: -; CDR3aa: CASCPQGWETQYF; CDR3nt: TGCGCCAGCTGCCCGCAGGGATGGGAGACCCAGTACTTC
v_gene: TRBV30; j_gene: TRBJ1-2; abundance: -; len: 13; d_gene: -; CDR3aa: CAWSERQGTGYTF; CDR3nt: TGTGCCTGGAGTGAGAGGCAGGGGACTGGCTACACCTTC
v_gene: TRBV2; j_gene: TRBJ2-2; abundance: once; len: 17; d_gene: TRBD1; CDR3aa: CASSRDRGRGNTGELFF; CDR3nt: TGTGCCAGCAGCCGGGACAGGGGTAGGGGAAACACCGGGGAGCTGTTTTTT
v_gene: TRBV5-1; j_gene: TRBJ1-6; abundance: -; len: 13; d_gene: -; CDR3aa: CASTWDTNSPLHF; CDR3nt: TGCGCCAGCACCTGGGACACCAATTCACCCCTCCACTTT
v_gene: TRBV19; j_gene: TRBJ1-5; abundance: once; len: 15; d_gene: -; CDR3aa: CASSITGLSNQPQHF; CDR3nt: TGTGCCAGTAGTATTACAGGTTTGAGCAATCAGCCCCAGCATTTT
v_gene: TRBV10-3; j_gene: TRBJ1-1; abundance: -; len: 14; d_gene: TRBD1; CDR3aa: CAISESPGGTEAFF; CDR3nt: TGTGCCATCAGTGAGTCCCCAGGGGGAACTGAAGCTTTCTTT
v_gene: TRBV19; j_gene: TRBJ2-2; abundance: -; len: 15; d_gene: TRBD2; CDR3aa: CASTRTSGSTGELFF; CDR3nt: TGTGCCAGTACCCGGACTAGCGGGAGCACCGGGGAGCTGTTTTTT
v_gene: TRBV5-1; j_gene: TRBJ1-2; abundance: -; len: 15; d_gene: TRBD1; CDR3aa: CASSLENPGGRGYTF; CDR3nt: TGCGCCAGCAGCTTGGAAAACCCAGGGGGCAGGGGCTACACCTTC
v_gene: TRBV7-9; j_gene: TRBJ2-2; abundance: -; len: 15; d_gene: TRBD1; CDR3aa: CSSRRTGSDTGELFF; CDR3nt: TGTTCCAGCAGGCGGACAGGGTCCGACACCGGGGAGCTGTTTTTT
v_gene: TRBV7-9; j_gene: TRBJ2-3; abundance: -; len: 12; d_gene: -; CDR3aa: CASTSRTDTQYF; CDR3nt: TGTGCCAGCACCTCCCGCACAGATACGCAGTATTTT
v_gene: TRBV7-6; j_gene: TRBJ2-5; abundance: once; len: 16; d_gene: -; CDR3aa: CASSPEPGIIQETQYF; CDR3nt: TGTGCCAGCAGCCCAGAACCAGGAATAATCCAAGAGACCCAGTACTTC
v_gene: TRBV7-9; j_gene: TRBJ1-1; abundance: -; len: 16; d_gene: TRBD1; CDR3aa: CSSSLGSYRGHTEAFF; CDR3nt: TGTTCCAGCAGCTTAGGCTCCTACAGGGGACACACTGAAGCTTTCTTT
v_gene: TRBV6-6; j_gene: TRBJ1-5; abundance: -; len: 15; d_gene: -; CDR3aa: CASSYRDTSNQPQHF; CDR3nt: TGTGCCAGCAGTTACCGCGACACTAGCAATCAGCCCCAGCATTTT
v_gene: TRBV28; j_gene: TRBJ2-1; abundance: -; len: 11; d_gene: -; CDR3aa: CASSILDEQFF; CDR3nt: TGTGCCAGCTCCATTCTAGATGAGCAGTTCTTC
v_gene: TRBV28; j_gene: TRBJ2-1; abundance: -; len: 16; d_gene: TRBD2; CDR3aa: CASSLNRVAGISEQFF; CDR3nt: TGTGCCAGCAGTTTAAATAGGGTAGCGGGTATAAGTGAGCAGTTCTTC
v_gene: TRBV27; j_gene: TRBJ2-7; abundance: few; len: 14; d_gene: -; CDR3aa: CASSLSGHFGEQYF; CDR3nt: TGTGCCAGCAGTTTATCCGGACATTTCGGCGAGCAGTACTTC
v_gene: TRBV10-3; j_gene: TRBJ2-7; abundance: -; len: 15; d_gene: TRBD2; CDR3aa: CAISPGTSARGEQYF; CDR3nt: TGTGCCATCAGCCCCGGGACTAGCGCCCGGGGGGAGCAGTACTTC
v_gene: TRBV5-6; j_gene: TRBJ1-1; abundance: few; len: 15; d_gene: -; CDR3aa: CASSLGGKEGTEAFF; CDR3nt: TGTGCCAGCAGCTTGGGGGGGAAGGAGGGCACTGAAGCTTTCTTT
v_gene: TRBV28; j_gene: TRBJ2-3; abundance: -; len: 15; d_gene: TRBD2; CDR3aa: CASYPGGGGVDTQYF; CDR3nt: TGTGCCAGCTATCCGGGAGGGGGAGGTGTAGATACGCAGTATTTT
v_gene: TRBV6-5; j_gene: TRBJ1-1; abundance: -; len: 14; d_gene: TRBD1; CDR3aa: CASSFRQGNTEAFF; CDR3nt: TGTGCCAGCAGTTTCCGACAGGGGAACACTGAAGCTTTCTTT
v_gene: TRBV5-5; j_gene: TRBJ2-7; abundance: -; len: 14; d_gene: -; CDR3aa: CASSTILVSYEQYF; CDR3nt: TGTGCCAGCAGCACAATACTAGTCTCCTACGAGCAGTACTTC
v_gene: TRBV14; j_gene: TRBJ2-3; abundance: -; len: 15; d_gene: -; CDR3aa: CASSHRGAFTDTQYF; CDR3nt: TGTGCCAGCAGCCATCGGGGGGCTTTCACAGATACGCAGTATTTT
v_gene: TRBV19; j_gene: TRBJ1-1; abundance: -; len: 15; d_gene: -; CDR3aa: CASSKRDMPNTEAFF; CDR3nt: TGTGCCAGTAGTAAGAGGGACATGCCTAACACTGAAGCTTTCTTT
v_gene: TRBV25-1; j_gene: TRBJ2-5; abundance: -; len: 11; d_gene: -; CDR3aa: CASSPLETQYF; CDR3nt: TGTGCCAGCAGTCCACTAGAGACCCAGTACTTC
v_gene: TRBV11-2; j_gene: TRBJ1-1; abundance: once; len: 15; d_gene: TRBD1; CDR3aa: CASSSRGQGGTEAFF; CDR3nt: TGTGCCAGCAGCTCGAGGGGACAGGGTGGCACTGAAGCTTTCTTT
v_gene: TRBV28; j_gene: TRBJ2-1; abundance: once; len: 14; d_gene: -; CDR3aa: CASSPGTSDNEQFF; CDR3nt: TGTGCCAGCAGTCCAGGGACATCAGACAATGAGCAGTTCTTC
v_gene: TRBV5-5; j_gene: TRBJ1-1; abundance: -; len: 14; d_gene: TRBD1; CDR3aa: CASSLGQMNTEAFF; CDR3nt: TGTGCCAGCAGCCTGGGACAGATGAACACTGAAGCTTTCTTT
v_gene: TRBV9; j_gene: TRBJ2-4; abundance: -; len: 15; d_gene: -; CDR3aa: CASSALGSAKNIQYF; CDR3nt: TGTGCCAGCAGCGCCCTTGGGAGCGCCAAAAACATTCAGTACTTC
v_gene: TRBV6-1; j_gene: TRBJ2-3; abundance: -; len: 17; d_gene: TRBD2; CDR3aa: CASSERPSGLSTDTQYF; CDR3nt: TGTGCCAGCAGTGAACGACCTAGCGGACTGAGCACAGATACGCAGTATTTT
v_gene: TRBV27; j_gene: TRBJ2-7; abundance: -; len: 13; d_gene: TRBD1; CDR3aa: CASRDRASYEQYF; CDR3nt: TGTGCCAGCAGGGACAGGGCCTCCTACGAGCAGTACTTC
v_gene: TRBV14; j_gene: TRBJ2-6; abundance: -; len: 15; d_gene: -; CDR3aa: CASSPTGTGANVLTF; CDR3nt: TGTGCCAGCAGCCCAACAGGGACTGGGGCCAACGTCCTGACTTTC
v_gene: TRBV28; j_gene: TRBJ2-7; abundance: -; len: 13; d_gene: -; CDR3aa: CASSLSNSYEQYF; CDR3nt: TGTGCCAGCAGTTTGTCAAACTCCTACGAGCAGTACTTC
v_gene: TRBV18; j_gene: TRBJ1-5; abundance: -; len: 15; d_gene: -; CDR3aa: CASSPGRTQNQPQHF; CDR3nt: TGTGCCAGCTCACCGGGCAGAACACAAAATCAGCCCCAGCATTTT